These T cell receptor beta chains were read from a single sample in a study of T-cell memory formation after mild COVID-19. TCRdb reprocessed the 5' RACE reads via MiXCR and lists one record per CDR3 protein. The sample records over 120,000 distinct CDR3 sequences, 6% being singletons. Material: PBMCs or a T cell subset sorted from them (not recorded which). Receptors originate from an adult woman who had mild COVID-19 (a few samples of this study predate the infection). Cell type and time point are not known. CDR3s include the opening cysteine and the closing phenylalanine or tryptophan. D genes are given only for firm matches. Only part of the rows carry a size: once, few, many, or a class if the clone is expanded.

clone_size,j_call,v_call,d_call,cdr3_aa,cdr3_nt
many,TRBJ2-7,TRBV7-3,NA,CASSRRPVSEQYF,TGTGCCAGCAGCCGACGACCGGTCTCCGAGCAGTACTTC
few,TRBJ1-2,TRBV20-1,NA,CSGVGYTF,TGCAGCGGGGTTGGCTACACCTTC
few,TRBJ1-2,TRBV2,NA,CASGTLRYGYTF,TGTGCCAGCGGGACACTTCGCTATGGCTACACCTTC
few,TRBJ1-2,TRBV4-2,NA,CASSQGGTNYGYTF,TGTGCCAGCAGCCAAGGGGGGACTAACTATGGCTACACCTTC
NA,TRBJ2-3,TRBV12-3/TRBV12-4,TRBD2,CASSFSGSADTQYF,TGTGCCAGCAGTTTCAGCGGGAGTGCAGATACGCAGTATTTT
many,TRBJ2-3,TRBV24-1,TRBD2,CATSVGTSGSGDTQYF,TGTGCCACCAGTGTGGGGACTAGCGGGAGCGGAGATACGCAGTATTTT
many,TRBJ2-2,TRBV27,NA,CASSLAAGGELFF,TGTGCCAGCAGTTTAGCCGCAGGCGGGGAGCTGTTTTTT
many,TRBJ2-3,TRBV20-1,NA,CSAGDLDTQYF,TGCAGTGCAGGGGACCTAGATACGCAGTATTTT
few,TRBJ2-7,TRBV29-1,TRBD2,CSALWTSGSEQYF,TGCAGCGCTCTATGGACTAGCGGGAGCGAGCAGTACTTC
many,TRBJ2-2,TRBV4-1,NA,CASSQEPKGTGELFF,TGCGCCAGCAGCCAAGAGCCGAAAGGGACCGGGGAGCTGTTTTTT
NA,TRBJ1-5,TRBV4-1,NA,CASSQDGSQNQPQHF,TGCGCCAGCAGCCAAGACGGGAGTCAAAATCAGCCCCAGCATTTT
NA,TRBJ1-5,TRBV7-2,NA,CASSFEPGLKPQHF,TGTGCCAGCAGCTTCGAGCCAGGGTTGAAGCCCCAGCATTTT
NA,TRBJ2-2,TRBV4-2,NA,CASSPQTGTANTGELFF,TGTGCCAGCAGCCCTCAAACCGGGACGGCGAACACCGGGGAGCTGTTTTTT
many,TRBJ1-6,TRBV18,NA,CASSLRDRNSPLHF,TGTGCCAGCTCACTAAGGGACCGAAATTCACCCCTCCACTTT